A single sample is the source of the 14 T cell receptor beta chains below, sequenced in a study of TET2 disruption in CD19-targeted CAR T cells. Regarding treatment: autologous CTL019 cells: CD19 CAR with 4-1BB and CD3 zeta domains. Assay used: immunoSEQ multiplex PCR; TCRdb lists only in-frame clones, some missing. Its clone listing holds tens of thousands of clones. Their antigen targets remain unknown. This specimen consisted of CD8- CAR+ T cells sorted from cultured blood T cells, obtained for CD19 CAR T cell therapy. The subset denotes: CD8-negative CAR-positive T cells from the infusion product. Receptor source: a man between 65 and 80 years old with chronic lymphocytic leukemia.

A remark on this clone: The DNA ends 3 residues before the CDR3 does, and the rest of the CDR3 is filled in from the germline J gene. The chain couples TRBV19 to TRBJ2-4; 8 bases match TRBD1. This CDR3 region has 16 residues. Germline CDR1 and CDR2: LNHDA and SQIVND (reference sequence). Incomplete CDR3 DNA: TGTGCCAGTAGTCGACAGGGGACAGGTCGGAATCAGCCT. Residues: CASSRQGTGRNQP. The CDR3 in full is CASSRQGTGRNQPQYF.

The chain's CDR3 is CASSSAGGSSYEQYF. The part of the CDR3 DNA that was read is TGTGCCAGCAGCTCCGCGGGGGGGAGCTCCTACGAG. The chain links TRBV7-3 to TRBJ2-7; 9 bases line up with TRBD2. Read coverage stops 3 residues before the CDR3 terminus; the germline J gene supplies the remainder. Germline V gene lookup returns CDR1 SGHTA and CDR2 FQGTGA. CDR3 length: 15 amino acids. The trim removed 4 bases at V and 0 bases at J, leaving 4 bases unmatched.

To note about this clone: The read is 3 residues too short to cover the CDR3 end, so that end is filled in from the germline J gene. This sequence joins TRBV18 and TRBJ2-2; 9 nucleotides agree with TRBD1. The CDR3 spans 20 residues. CDR1 and CDR2 from the germline V gene are KGHSH and LQKENI. J lost 2 bases, V lost 3 bases, and 16 bases had no gene match. CDR3 loop: CASSPVPGQGRTLNTGELFF. The CDR3 DNA, read in part, is TGTGCCAGCTCACCGGTTCCGGGACAGGGTAGGACTTTAAACACCGGGGAG.

Worth noting for this clone: The CDR3 is cut off 3 residues early in the read; its end comes from the germline J gene. The V call is TRBV2, the J call TRBJ1-5, with TRBD1 matching 8 bases. CDR3 size: 18 residues. Germline V gene sequence: CDR1 SNHLY, CDR2 FYNNEI. Unmatched junction bases numbered 11, after V lost 3 bases and J lost 1 base. The covered CDR3 bases are TGTGCCAGCAGTGACCAAGGACAGGGTCTTTGGAGCAATCAGCCC. It is translated as CASSDQGQGLWSNQP. The CDR3, in full, reads CASSDQGQGLWSNQPQHF.

On this clone: The read comes to an end 3 residues before the CDR3 does, leaving the germline J gene to fill in the end. The rearrangement joins TRBV20-1 to TRBJ1-1; D is undetermined. Germline V lookup: CDR1 DFQATT, CDR2 SNEGSKA (reference sequence). The CDR3 spans 13 residues. The germline V and J ends were trimmed by 1 base and 4 bases, with 10 bases remaining between them. The part of the CDR3 DNA that was read is TGCAGTGCTAGAGTAGCGGGAGGCACTGAA. This sequence encodes CSARVAGGTE. The complete CDR3 protein is CSARVAGGTEAFF.

Turning to this clone: The read ends 3 residues before the CDR3 terminus; that terminus is restored from the germline J gene. J is TRBJ2-4 and V is TRBV29-1, with a possible D match to TRBD1 (5 bases). The CDR3 extends over 13 amino acids. Germline V gene lookup returns CDR1 SQVTM and CDR2 ANQGSEA. The CDR3 DNA, read in part, is TGCAGCGTTACTAAGACAGATAACTATGGT. Amino acids: CSVTKTDNYG. The complete CDR3 reads CSVTKTDNYGQYF.

A word on this clone: The read gets to within 3 residues of the CDR3 end, and the germline J gene fills in the rest. The V call is TRBV2, the J call TRBJ1-6; TRBD1 agrees at 7 bases. CDR3 length equals 14 residues. Germline-derived CDR1 and CDR2 are SNHLY and FYNNEI. J gave up 6 bases and V 7 bases, and 6 bases lay outside the gene matches. The CDR3: CASTPGQLNSPLHF. The CDR3 DNA, read in part, is TGTGCCAGCACCCCGGGACAGCTTAATTCACCC. The entire variable domain, with the rest obtained from reference TRBV2 and TRBJ1-6, is as follows: EPEVTQTPSHQVTQMGQEVILRCVPISNHLYFYWYRQILGQKVEFLVSFYNNEISEKSEIFDDQFSVERPDGSNFTLKIRSTKLEDSAMYFCASTPGQLNSPLHFGNGTRLTVT.

About this clone itself: Read sequence stops 3 residues before the CDR3 end, and the germline J gene provides the missing end. J is TRBJ2-4 and V is TRBV3-1 (or the pseudogene TRBV3-2); 9 nucleotides agree with TRBD1. J gave up 9 bases and V 2 bases, and 5 bases lay outside the gene matches. From germline, CDR1 is LGHDT and CDR2 YNNKEL (reference sequence). The CDR3 consists of 14 residues. CDR3 loop: CASSQRQGGFIQYF. The DNA read from the CDR3 is TGTGCCAGCAGCCAAAGACAGGGGGGTTTCATT.

Points on this clone: The read terminates 3 residues before the CDR3 end, so the remaining end is supplied by the germline J gene. The rearrangement uses TRBV11-2 and TRBJ2-3; D remains ambiguous. V was pared by 8 bases and J by 1 base, with 10 bases between. The germline gives CDR1 SGHAT, CDR2 FQNNGV. The CDR3 loop spans 13 amino acids. The CDR3 DNA, read in part, is TGTGCCAGCTGGTTCAGCGGCACAGATACG. Translation: CASWFSGTDT. In full, the CDR3 is CASWFSGTDTQYF.

A note on this clone: The read gets to within 3 residues of the CDR3 end, and the germline J gene fills in the rest. The V call is TRBV10-1, the J call TRBJ1-1; a weak D match, TRBD1 (6 bases). The CDR3 is 13 residues long. Germline V lookup: CDR1 WNHNN, CDR2 SYGVQD (reference sequence). The covered CDR3 bases are TGCGCCAGCAGCCAGGGACACGGAGGAGAA. Its translation: CASSQGHGGE. The CDR3 as a whole reads CASSQGHGGEAFF.

This clone is labeled medium-sized (0.01 to 0.1%) based on frequency. The DNA ends 3 residues before the CDR3 does, and the rest of the CDR3 is filled in from the germline J gene. This chain joins TRBV2 and TRBJ2-1; tentative D call: TRBD1 (7 bases). Germline values: CDR1 SNHLY, CDR2 FYNNEI. This CDR3 comprises 15 residues. The V and J ends lost 5 bases and 2 bases respectively, with 13 bases between them. Here the CDR3 reads CASSRDREAYNEQFF. The CDR3 DNA, read in part, is TGTGCCAGCAGTCGAGACAGGGAGGCCTACAATGAG.

As regards this clone: A junction end diverges from the germline sequence, so it may reflect a read error. The read ends 3 residues early relative to the CDR3; the germline J gene fills the gap. The chain employs TRBV7-3 and TRBJ1-2, with TRBD1 matching over 8 bases. CDR3 size: 17 residues. Looked up from germline, CDR1 is SGHTA and CDR2 is FQGTGA. The CDR3 region is CSSSPTTGALGYYDYTF. The sequenced CDR3 bases are TGTTCCAGCAGCCCAACGACAGGGGCCCTAGGGTACTACGAC.

Note on this clone: The read terminates 3 residues ahead of where the CDR3 ends, so the germline J gene completes it. The rearrangement links TRBV18 to TRBJ2-3; TRBD1 aligns across 10 bases. There are 15 residues in the CDR3. V gave up 2 bases and J gave up 7 bases; unmatched junction bases: 6. The V gene's germline CDR1 is KGHSH and CDR2 LQKENI. The CDR3 sequence is CASSPGQGVANTQYF. Partial CDR3 DNA: TGTGCCAGCTCACCAGGACAGGGGGTAGCCAATACG.

CDR3 DNA (partial): TGCAGTGCTAGAGACTGGACTAGCCTAGCAGATACG. Translated: CSARDWTSLADT. The entire CDR3 reads CSARDWTSLADTQYF. The chain links TRBV20-1 to TRBJ2-3, with 8 nucleotides matching TRBD2. The CDR3 is cut off 3 residues early in the read; its end comes from the germline J gene. After removal of 0 bases from V and 4 bases from J, the junction contained 6 bases not matched to a gene. CDR3 length equals 15 residues. Germline CDR1 reads DFQATT; CDR2 reads SNEGSKA (reference sequence).